These 32 T cell receptor beta chains share one sample of origin, sequenced in a study of early T cells in non-severe SARS-CoV-2 infection. TCRdb itself ran the 5' RACE reads through MiXCR, one entry per CDR3 protein. The data contain around 86,000 distinct CDR3 sequences, roughly 14% of them singletons. The sequenced material came from whole blood. The origin of the receptors is an adult who was a healthcare worker with PCR-confirmed SARS-CoV-2 infection or an uninfected control (not recorded which).

V is TRBV6-5 and J is TRBJ1-1; the match to TRBD1 covers 11 bases. CDR1 is MNHEY, CDR2 SVGAGI, per germline. Trimming removed 7 bases from V and 5 bases from J; junction bases left unmatched: 9. The CDR3 spans 15 residues. CDR3 region: CASTKDRGLRTEAFF. As DNA, the CDR3 is TGTGCCAGCACTAAGGACAGGGGGCTTCGGACTGAAGCTTTCTTT.

The rearrangement uses TRBV7-9 and TRBJ2-1; TRBD2 matches at 9 bases. Germline V CDR1 and CDR2: SEHNR, FQNEAQ (reference sequence). Trimming took 4 bases from V and 6 from J; bases not matched to a gene: 7. The CDR3 length is 15 residues. This CDR3 reads CASSSGGTSFNEQFF. The CDR3 region has the DNA TGTGCCAGCAGCTCCGGCGGGACTAGCTTCAATGAGCAGTTCTTC.

This clonotype was counted only a few times. The V and J genes are TRBV10-1 and TRBJ2-3; D is unresolved. The CDR3 is 12 amino acids. V lost 0 bases to trimming and J lost 5 bases, with 3 bases between them. Germline-derived CDR1 and CDR2 are WNHNN and SYGVQD (reference sequence). CDR3 in amino acids: CASSESLDTQYF. The DNA for the CDR3 is TGCGCCAGCAGTGAGTCGTTAGATACGCAGTATTTT.

This chain connects TRBV20-1 to TRBJ1-6, with 9 bases lining up with TRBD1. This CDR3 has 13 amino acids. CDR1 is DFQATT, CDR2 SNEGSKA, per germline (reference sequence). The V segment lost 6 bases and the J segment 7 bases; nucleotides outside the gene matches: 4. CDR3 region: CSAVDRGNSPLHF. In DNA form, the CDR3 reads TGCAGTGCGGTCGACAGGGGGAATTCACCCCTCCACTTT.

This clonotype was detected only a few times. The DNA of the CDR3 is TGTGCCAGCAGTTACTCGTCAGGGTCCTTTGGCTACACCTTC. It codes for CASSYSSGSFGYTF. The chain employs TRBV6-5 and TRBJ1-2, with a tentative D call TRBD1 (5 bases). Germline V gene sequence: CDR1 MNHEY, CDR2 SVGAGI. The CDR3 is 14 residues long. V was clipped by 0 bases and J by 7 bases, with 12 bases between them.

V and J are TRBV7-9 and TRBJ2-5; 7 nucleotides match TRBD1. CDR1 is SEHNR, CDR2 FQNEAQ, per germline (reference sequence). The CDR3 length is 15 residues. Unmatched junction bases numbered 13, after V lost 7 bases and J lost 5 bases. Written as DNA, the CDR3 is TGTGCCAGCATCCAGAAAGGGACAGCGCTTGAGACCCAGTACTTC. It yields the protein CASIQKGTALETQYF. The whole variable domain, remainder taken from reference TRBV7-9 and TRBJ2-5, is DTGVSQNPRHKITKRGQNVTFRCDPISEHNRLYWYRQTLGQGPEFLTYFQNEAQLEKSRLLSDRFSAERPKGSFSTLEIQRTEQGDSAMYLCASIQKGTALETQYFGPGTRLLVL.

V and J are TRBV7-2 and TRBJ2-3; D may be TRBD2 (6 bases). V lost 11 bases, J lost 3 bases, and 24 bases lay in between. Germline V CDR1 and CDR2: SGHTA, FQGNSA. CDR3 length: 16 residues. CDR3 nucleotide sequence: TGTGCCGGCCGACTTTTTTCGGGTGGGGGGACAGATACGCAGTATTTT. Residues: CAGRLFSGGGTDTQYF.

The rearrangement joins TRBV5-1 to TRBJ2-5; tentative D call: TRBD1 (6 bases). V lost 4 bases to trimming and J lost 2 bases, with 15 bases between them. In germline, CDR1 is SGHRS, CDR2 YFSETQ. CDR3 length: 15 amino acids. The CDR3 DNA sequence: TGCGCCAGCAGCCTAGTGGCAGGGGCACAAGAGACCCAGTACTTC. Its protein is CASSLVAGAQETQYF.

CDR3 amino acids: CASSTSPGQRSGNTIYF. DNA for the CDR3: TGTGCCAGCAGCACATCCCCCGGACAGCGCTCTGGAAACACCATATATTTT. The chain couples TRBV21-1 to TRBJ1-3; TRBD1 is taken as the D call from the table, unchecked against the DNA. TRBV21-1 is a listed pseudogene. This CDR3 has 17 amino acids.

This chain links TRBV7-2 with TRBJ1-1; 7 nucleotides agree with TRBD1. The CDR3 has 12 amino acids. V dropped 6 bases and J dropped 6; count of bases not matched to a gene: 4. Germline loops: CDR1 SGHTA, CDR2 FQGNSA. The DNA of the CDR3 is TGTGCCAGCAGACTCGACAGGGCTGAAGCTTTCTTT. Its translation is CASRLDRAEAFF.

This sequence joins TRBV5-6 and TRBJ2-3; 10 bases are a match to TRBD2. CDR1 SGHDT and CDR2 YYEEEE come from the germline V gene. The CDR3 is made up of 16 amino acids. Germline trimming cut 2 bases from V and 2 bases from J; bases unmatched to any gene: 5. The CDR3 protein is CASSFYTSGDTDTQYF. CDR3 nucleotides: TGTGCCAGCAGCTTTTATACTAGCGGGGACACAGATACGCAGTATTTT. The full variable domain, completed using reference TRBV5-6 and TRBJ2-3, is DAGVTQSPTHLIKTRGQQVTLRCSPKSGHDTVSWYQQALGQGPQFIFQYYEEEERQRGNFPDRFSGHQFPNYSSELNVNALLLGDSALYLCASSFYTSGDTDTQYFGPGTRLTVL.

The chain carries TRBV2 and TRBJ1-1; D remains ambiguous. In germline, CDR1 is SNHLY, CDR2 FYNNEI. The CDR3 is made up of 14 amino acids. Trimming cost V 10 bases and J 1 base, with 16 bases left between them. CDR3 loop: CANARSASNTEAFF. The CDR3 DNA reads TGTGCCAACGCCCGCAGCGCTTCGAACACTGAAGCTTTCTTT.

This clonotype appeared many times. The genes are TRBV7-9 and TRBJ2-1; TRBD2 aligns across 11 bases. The CDR3 runs 15 residues. CDR1 is SEHNR and CDR2 is FQNEAQ in the germline V gene (reference sequence). J was trimmed by 9 bases and V by 5 bases; bases with no gene match: 9. In nucleotides, the CDR3 is TGTGCCAGCAGCACTACTAGCGGGGGCCTTTCTGAGCAGTTCTTC. Its translation: CASSTTSGGLSEQFF.

This clonotype was counted many times. J is TRBJ2-3 and V is TRBV2; the match to TRBD2 covers 8 bases. The ends lost 6 bases at V and 1 base at J; junction bases unmatched: 9. Germline V gene sequence: CDR1 SNHLY, CDR2 FYNNEI. The length of the CDR3 is 16 residues. CDR3 DNA sequence: TGTGCCAGCAGGGACAAAAGCGGGAGCGGCACAGATACGCAGTATTTT. It codes for CASRDKSGSGTDTQYF. The full variable domain, in which reference TRBV2 and TRBJ2-3 provide the parts outside the CDR3, is EPEVTQTPSHQVTQMGQEVILRCVPISNHLYFYWYRQILGQKVEFLVSFYNNEISEKSEIFDDQFSVERPDGSNFTLKIRSTKLEDSAMYFCASRDKSGSGTDTQYFGPGTRLTVL.

The V gene is TRBV2, the J gene TRBJ1-5; 10 bases are a match to TRBD1. V dropped 4 bases and J dropped 5; count of bases not matched to a gene: 5. Germline V lookup: CDR1 SNHLY, CDR2 FYNNEI. This CDR3 contains 15 residues. The CDR3 coding sequence is TGTGCCAGCAGTGTTCGGACAGGGGGGCATCAGCCCCAGCATTTT. It yields the protein CASSVRTGGHQPQHF. The full variable domain, in which reference TRBV2 and TRBJ1-5 provide the parts outside the CDR3, is EPEVTQTPSHQVTQMGQEVILRCVPISNHLYFYWYRQILGQKVEFLVSFYNNEISEKSEIFDDQFSVERPDGSNFTLKIRSTKLEDSAMYFCASSVRTGGHQPQHFGDGTRLSIL.

This clonotype was counted between two and nine times. The chain couples TRBV30 to TRBJ1-5; maybe TRBD1 (5 bases). Germline values: CDR1 GTSNPN, CDR2 SVGIG (reference sequence). The V end lost 1 base, the J end lost 3 bases, and 7 bases lay between the germline ends. The CDR3 covers 13 residues. CDR3 bases: TGTGCCTGGAGTGAGGGACCCAATCAGCCCCAGCATTTT. Protein: CAWSEGPNQPQHF.

This clonotype has a handful of counts. V gene TRBV25-1 combines with J gene TRBJ2-2, with D perhaps TRBD1 or TRBD2 (6 bases each). CDR1 is MGHDK and CDR2 is SYGVNS in the germline V gene. The CDR3 extends over 16 amino acids. V lost 2 bases and J 2 bases, leaving 12 bases between the germline ends. The CDR3 sequence is CASSERGAGNTGELFF. CDR3 DNA: TGTGCCAGCAGTGAAAGGGGGGCAGGCAACACCGGGGAGCTGTTTTTT.

V is TRBV29-1 and J is TRBJ2-5; D may be TRBD1 (5 bases). Trimming took off 5 bases at V and 2 bases at J, with 15 bases between the two ends. The V gene's germline CDR1 is SQVTM and CDR2 ANQGSEA. This CDR3 spans 14 amino acids. The CDR3 region has the DNA TGCAGCGTTAGACAGCGCAAGATTCAAGAGACCCAGTACTTC. Encoded protein: CSVRQRKIQETQYF.

This chain connects TRBV9 to TRBJ1-1; D possibly corresponds to TRBD1 (5 bases). The V end lost 0 bases, the J end lost 1 base, and 10 bases lay between the germline ends. CDR1 is SGDLS, CDR2 YYNGEE, per germline. The CDR3 extends over 15 amino acids. The CDR3 region has the DNA TGTGCCAGCAGCGTAGGGGACGGTCGGAACACTGAAGCTTTCTTT. Amino acid sequence: CASSVGDGRNTEAFF.

In its sample, this clonotype was seen many times. The gene calls are TRBV20-1 and TRBJ2-5; D tentatively reads TRBD1 or TRBD2 (5 bases each). The V and J ends lost 5 bases and 0 bases respectively, with 25 bases between them. CDR3 length: 18 residues. CDR1 and CDR2 (germline): DFQATT, SNEGSKA (reference sequence). The CDR3 region is CSAGRTTATDWYQETQYF. The CDR3, as DNA: TGCAGTGCTGGCAGAACGACAGCTACGGACTGGTACCAAGAGACCCAGTACTTC.

V gene TRBV7-2 combines with J gene TRBJ2-1; no clear D. V was cut by 5 bases and J by 5 bases, with 1 base left in between. Germline loops: CDR1 SGHTA, CDR2 FQGNSA. The length of the CDR3 is 10 residues. In nucleotides, the CDR3 is TGTGCCAGCAGCAACAATGAGCAGTTCTTC. Amino acids: CASSNNEQFF. Using reference TRBV7-2 and TRBJ2-1 for the parts outside the CDR3, the full variable domain is GAGVSQSPSNKVTEKGKDVELRCDPISGHTALYWYRQSLGQGLEFLIYFQGNSAPDKSGLPSDRFSAERTGGSVSTLTIQRTQQEDSAVYLCASSNNEQFFGPGTRLTVL.

V usage is TRBV27 and J usage is TRBJ2-1; 16 nucleotides match TRBD2. CDR3 length: 20 amino acids. Trimming removed 3 bases from V and 0 bases from J; junction bases left unmatched: 8. CDR1 MNHEY and CDR2 SMNVEV come from the germline V gene (reference sequence). CDR3 protein: CASSLFAGLAGGGSYNEQFF. The CDR3 DNA sequence: TGTGCCAGCAGTTTGTTTGCGGGACTAGCGGGGGGGGGCTCCTACAATGAGCAGTTCTTC.

This clonotype was detected a few times. This rearrangement joins TRBV2 to TRBJ1-4; D is undetermined. CDR1 and CDR2 (germline): SNHLY, FYNNEI. Deletions cut 7 bases from V and 8 bases from J, with 17 bases between. The CDR3 length is 14 residues. Here the CDR3 reads CASIHGLEGEKLFF. Written as DNA, the CDR3 is TGTGCCAGCATCCACGGGTTAGAAGGGGAAAAACTGTTTTTT.

The gene calls are TRBV5-1 and TRBJ1-1; 7 bases are shared with TRBD1. The V gene end was trimmed by 4 bases and the J gene end by 1 base; junction bases not matched to a gene: 10. The CDR3 covers 16 residues. The germline CDR1 and CDR2 sequences are SGHRS and YFSETQ. As DNA, the CDR3 is TGCGCCAGCAGCAGTAACAGGGGCGAGAGGAACACTGAAGCTTTCTTT. Protein sequence: CASSSNRGERNTEAFF.

The chain joins TRBV28 to TRBJ2-1; no definite D call. Per the germline V gene, CDR1 is MDHEN and CDR2 is SYDVKM. This CDR3 has 10 amino acids. Trimming took off 8 bases at V and 8 bases at J, with 7 bases between the two ends. DNA for the CDR3: TGTGCCAGCGGTGACGATGAGCAGTTCTTC. It encodes CASGDDEQFF.

The chain recombines TRBV29-1 with TRBJ2-5, with 7 bases aligning to TRBD2. Trimming took 2 bases from V and 7 from J; bases not matched to a gene: 10. In germline, CDR1 is SQVTM, CDR2 ANQGSEA. The CDR3 covers 14 residues. CDR3 protein: CSVESGTEFLTQYF. CDR3 DNA sequence: TGCAGCGTTGAAAGCGGGACGGAGTTTTTGACCCAGTACTTC.

There are a few counts of this clonotype. The rearrangement links TRBV11-2 to TRBJ2-7, with 7 bases aligning to TRBD2. V lost 1 base and J lost 0; bases outside the gene matches: 3. CDR1 and CDR2 from the germline V gene are SGHAT and FQNNGV. This CDR3 is 15 amino acids long. CDR3 loop: CASSLGRGSSYEQYV. The CDR3 coding sequence is TGTGCCAGCAGCTTAGGGCGGGGGTCCTCCTACGAGCAGTACGTC.

In its sample, this clonotype was seen a few times. This chain links TRBV5-1 with TRBJ2-1; 10 positions agree with TRBD2. CDR1 is SGHRS and CDR2 is YFSETQ in the germline V gene. V lost 4 bases to trimming and J lost 4 bases; unmatched junction nucleotides: 5. CDR3 length: 15 amino acids. CDR3 region: CASSPGLADYNEQFF. CDR3 nucleotides: TGCGCCAGCAGCCCAGGACTAGCGGATTACAATGAGCAGTTCTTC.

This clonotype has a count of ten or more. The chain is built from TRBV20-1 and TRBJ2-5; possibly TRBD2 for D (5 bases). V lost 1 base and J 5 bases, leaving 14 bases between the germline ends. Germline V lookup: CDR1 DFQATT, CDR2 SNEGSKA (reference sequence). The CDR3 has 14 amino acids. CDR3: CSARGRTRIETQYF. The CDR3 DNA is TGCAGTGCTAGAGGAAGGACTCGAATCGAGACCCAGTACTTC.

This clonotype was found a few times. This chain joins TRBV12-3 or TRBV12-4 and TRBJ2-3, with D perhaps given as TRBD1 or TRBD2 (5 bases each). There are 13 residues in the CDR3. The ends were cut back, 1 base at V and 6 bases at J, with 8 bases in the middle. The CDR3 coding sequence is TGTGCCAGCAGTTTAGGAGGGGTGGATACGCAGTATTTT. It translates to CASSLGGVDTQYF.

CDR3 DNA sequence: TGTGCCAGCAGCATGTACACAGATACGCAGTATTTT. The encoded protein is CASSMYTDTQYF. The chain links TRBV7-8 to TRBJ2-3, with no clear D. The CDR3 sequence is 12 residues long. V gave up 5 bases and J gave up 2 bases, with 5 bases separating them. Germline assignment: CDR1 SGHVS and CDR2 FQNEAQ.

This clonotype was seen only a few times. The V and J genes are TRBV12-3 or TRBV12-4 and TRBJ2-5; no clear D. The CDR3 contains 14 residues. V shed 3 bases and J shed 3 bases, with 11 bases lying between them. The chain's CDR3 is CASSFPGTEETQYF. The CDR3, as DNA: TGTGCCAGCAGTTTTCCGGGCACGGAAGAGACCCAGTACTTC.